Below are 10 T cell receptor beta chains sequenced from a single sample in a study of radiation and T cells in renal cell carcinoma. This sample's time point: blood 2 weeks post-SBRT. Treatment noted: 15 Gy SBRT to primary tumor, nephrectomy 4 weeks later. Profiled with immunoSEQ multiplex PCR; TCRdb holds only in-frame clones, not every one. Counted here are 120,000 or so clones, approximately 90% occurring once; the ten biggest clones make up almost 6%. Sample: blood, taken from a patient whose treatment included radiotherapy and nephrectomy. These receptors originate from a woman aged 70-85 years with renal cell carcinoma.

CDR3 sequence: CASSALGGNQYF. The CDR3 nucleotides read TGTGCCAGCAGTGCCCTCGGGGGAAATCAGTACTTC. J is TRBJ2-4 and V is TRBV6-1, with D possibly matching TRBD2 (6 bases). This CDR3 contains 12 residues. Germline values: CDR1 MNHNS, CDR2 SASEGT. V was shortened by 4 bases and J by 12 bases, with 13 bases between the two germline ends.

This chain joins TRBV18 and TRBJ2-1; D not certain. V gave up 3 bases and J gave up 3 bases, with 9 bases separating them. Germline CDR1 and CDR2: KGHSH and LQKENI. The CDR3 covers 14 residues. The CDR3 is CASSPAGIYNEQFF. The CDR3 DNA reads TGTGCCAGCTCACCTGCAGGAATCTACAATGAGCAGTTCTTC.

The chain couples TRBV19 to TRBJ1-3; D gene uncertain. The CDR3 loop spans 15 amino acids. Germline V CDR1 and CDR2: LNHDA, SQIVND (reference sequence). Trimming took 7 bases from V and 0 from J, leaving 13 bases between them. CDR3 region: CASIPNGDSGNTIYF. DNA of the CDR3: TGTGCCAGTATCCCGAATGGAGACTCTGGAAACACCATATATTTT.

J is TRBJ2-7 and V is TRBV29-1; maybe TRBD1 (7 bases). CDR1 SQVTM and CDR2 ANQGSEA come from the germline V gene. The CDR3 contains 13 residues. With 4 bases removed from V and 5 bases from J, the gap between germline ends came to 15 bases. CDR3 sequence (DNA): TGCAGCGTTGTCGCCAGGGGGGACGACGAGCAGTACTTC. Amino acids: CSVVARGDDEQYF.

This clone was seen a single time. The V gene is TRBV7-2, the J gene TRBJ2-3, with a weak D call TRBD2 (5 bases). This CDR3 comprises 15 residues. Trimming removed 4 bases from V and 4 bases from J, with 15 bases in between. Germline V gene data show CDR1 as SGHTA and CDR2 as FQGNSA. The DNA for the CDR3 is TGTGCCAGCAGCTACCCTTCGGGGTACCCAGATACGCAGTATTTT. This translates into CASSYPSGYPDTQYF.

This sequence joins TRBV5-1 and TRBJ2-5; unclear D gene. The germline CDR1 and CDR2 sequences are SGHRS and YFSETQ. V lost 5 bases, J lost 4 bases, and 15 bases lay in between. This CDR3 is built from 14 residues. The CDR3 here is CASRSVRETETQYF. The CDR3 DNA reads as TGCGCCAGCAGATCTGTTAGAGAAACAGAGACCCAGTACTTC.

The CDR3 sequence is CASSATSGGTHEQYF. In DNA form, the CDR3 reads TGTGCCAGCAGCGCAACTAGCGGGGGGACCCACGAGCAGTACTTC. The chain couples TRBV5-4 to TRBJ2-7; 12 bases match TRBD2. The ends lost 4 bases at V and 5 bases at J; junction bases unmatched: 7. This CDR3 is 15 amino acids long. The V gene's germline CDR1 is SGHNT and CDR2 YYREEE (reference sequence). The variable domain in full, with the rest retrieved from reference TRBV5-4 and TRBJ2-7, is ETGVTQSPTHLIKTRGQQVTLRCSSQSGHNTVSWYQQALGQGPQFIFQYYREEENGRGNFPPRFSGLQFPNYSSELNVNALELDDSALYLCASSATSGGTHEQYFGPGTRLTVT.

Notes on this clone: Other nucleotide sequences from this sample produce the same CDR3. The J gene is TRBJ2-7, the V gene TRBV6-1; TRBD1 aligns across 7 bases. The CDR3 runs to 13 residues. Germline trimming cut 5 bases from V and 1 base from J; bases unmatched to any gene: 2. The germline gives CDR1 MNHNS, CDR2 SASEGT. The CDR3: CASSRQGSYEQYF. CDR3 nucleotides: TGTGCCAGCAGTAGACAGGGTTCCTACGAGCAGTACTTC.

This clone was seen just once. The chain couples TRBV5-1 to TRBJ2-6, with D uncertain. Germline lookup yields CDR1 SGHRS and CDR2 YFSETQ. With 1 base removed from V and 2 bases from J, the gap between germline ends came to 7 bases. The CDR3 runs 15 residues. The chain's CDR3 is CASSLTAPGANVLTF. As DNA, the CDR3 is TGCGCCAGCAGCTTGACAGCCCCTGGGGCCAACGTCCTGACTTTC.

The chain uses TRBV5-6 and TRBJ1-3; tentative D call: TRBD1 (5 bases). CDR3 length: 17 amino acids. Per the germline V gene, CDR1 is SGHDT and CDR2 is YYEEEE. The V gene lost 6 bases and the J gene lost 1 base, with 20 bases spanning the gap. The CDR3 is CASTSSGRRDSGNTIYF. CDR3 nucleotide sequence: TGTGCCAGCACCTCGTCCGGTCGCAGGGATTCTGGAAACACCATATATTTT.